Listed below are T cell receptor beta chains from one sample, sequenced in a study of blood T cell repertoires in COVID-19. The repertoire was sequenced with immunoSEQ multiplex PCR; TCRdb's copy has only in-frame clones and lacks some. The sample includes roughly 250,000 clones, around 80% of them seen just once. Sequencing used peripheral blood. These receptor sequences come from a woman aged 40 to 50 with active or convalescent COVID-19. The CDR3 runs from the conserved cysteine through the conserved F or W. The order of the fields is CDR3 protein, CDR3 DNA, J gene, clone size, D gene, V gene. The D gene is left open where the match is weak. Some rows mark clone size as missing; the rest say once, few, many or name a class of expanded clone.

CDR3: CASSLAGQVNQPQHF
DNA: TGCGCCAGCAGCTTGGCGGGACAGGTTAATCAGCCCCAGCATTTT
J: TRBJ1-5
size: -
D: TRBD1
V: TRBV5-1

CDR3: CASSSQGGFSETQYF
DNA: TGTGCCAGCAGCTCGCAGGGTGGGTTTTCAGAGACCCAGTACTTC
J: TRBJ2-5
size: few
D: -
V: TRBV3-1/TRBV3-2

CDR3: CASSLGQAPLGEQYF
DNA: TGCGCCAGCAGTCTTGGACAGGCCCCCCTTGGCGAGCAGTACTTC
J: TRBJ2-7
size: many
D: TRBD1
V: TRBV10-2

CDR3: CASSSGARGGSSYEQYF
DNA: TGCGCCAGCAGCTCTGGGGCCCGCGGGGGGTCTTCCTACGAGCAGTACTTC
J: TRBJ2-7
size: -
D: TRBD2
V: TRBV5-1

CDR3: CASSVVEGTEAFF
DNA: TGTGCCAGCAGCGTAGTGGAGGGGACTGAAGCTTTCTTT
J: TRBJ1-1
size: once
D: -
V: TRBV9

CDR3: CSASRDSLNTEAFF
DNA: TGCAGTGCTAGTAGGGACAGCTTGAACACTGAAGCTTTCTTT
J: TRBJ1-1
size: once
D: TRBD1
V: TRBV20-1

CDR3: CASAGNTIYF
DNA: TGTGCCAGCGCAGGGAACACCATATATTTT
J: TRBJ1-3
size: -
D: -
V: TRBV9

CDR3: CASSPDKGRNSPLHF
DNA: TGTGCCAGCAGCCCGGACAAGGGGCGGAATTCACCCCTCCACTTT
J: TRBJ1-6
size: once
D: -
V: TRBV5-6

CDR3: CASSLEKTGIYGYTF
DNA: TGTGCCAGCAGCTTAGAAAAGACAGGCATCTATGGCTACACCTTC
J: TRBJ1-2
size: -
D: -
V: TRBV7-9

CDR3: CASRYTGTIEKLFF
DNA: TGTGCCAGTAGATACACCGGCACTATTGAAAAACTGTTTTTT
J: TRBJ1-4
size: -
D: -
V: TRBV19

CDR3: CASSLAGSGVTDTQYF
DNA: TGTGCCAGCAGCTTAGCGGGAAGCGGGGTCACAGATACGCAGTATTTT
J: TRBJ2-3
size: -
D: TRBD2
V: TRBV7-2

CDR3: CASSSSEGAGTEAFF
DNA: TGCGCCAGCAGCTCCTCTGAGGGGGCGGGCACTGAAGCTTTCTTT
J: TRBJ1-1
size: -
D: TRBD1
V: TRBV5-1

CDR3: CASSWGQGETNYGYTF
DNA: TGTGCCAGCAGCTGGGGACAGGGAGAGACCAACTATGGCTACACCTTC
J: TRBJ1-2
size: -
D: TRBD1
V: TRBV5-6

CDR3: CASSLTDNEQFF
DNA: TGTGCCAGCAGCTTAACCGACAATGAGCAGTTCTTC
J: TRBJ2-1
size: -
D: -
V: TRBV7-3

CDR3: CASSPGAQPQHF
DNA: TGTGCCAGCTCACCAGGGGCGCAGCCCCAGCATTTT
J: TRBJ1-5
size: -
D: -
V: TRBV18

CDR3: CASSFGTSGGRGETQYF
DNA: TGCGCCAGCAGCTTCGGGACTAGCGGGGGGCGTGGGGAGACCCAGTACTTC
J: TRBJ2-5
size: -
D: TRBD2
V: TRBV5-1

CDR3: CAWESGIYGYTF
DNA: TGTGCCTGGGAGTCGGGGATCTATGGCTACACCTTC
J: TRBJ1-2
size: -
D: -
V: TRBV30

CDR3: CASSKRQGGSPLHF
DNA: TGTGCCAGCAGCAAACGACAGGGCGGATCACCCCTCCACTTT
J: TRBJ1-6
size: -
D: -
V: TRBV21-1

CDR3: CASIKRGDTGELFF
DNA: TGTGCCAGTATCAAGCGGGGTGACACCGGGGAGCTGTTTTTT
J: TRBJ2-2
size: -
D: TRBD2
V: TRBV19

CDR3: CASSLAGGHLNTEAFF
DNA: TGTGCCAGCAGCTTAGCGGGAGGACACCTGAACACTGAAGCTTTCTTT
J: TRBJ1-1
size: -
D: -
V: TRBV11-1

CDR3: CASRHPGTEQFF
DNA: TGTGCCAGCAGGCATCCCGGGACAGAGCAGTTCTTC
J: TRBJ2-1
size: -
D: -
V: TRBV12-3/TRBV12-4